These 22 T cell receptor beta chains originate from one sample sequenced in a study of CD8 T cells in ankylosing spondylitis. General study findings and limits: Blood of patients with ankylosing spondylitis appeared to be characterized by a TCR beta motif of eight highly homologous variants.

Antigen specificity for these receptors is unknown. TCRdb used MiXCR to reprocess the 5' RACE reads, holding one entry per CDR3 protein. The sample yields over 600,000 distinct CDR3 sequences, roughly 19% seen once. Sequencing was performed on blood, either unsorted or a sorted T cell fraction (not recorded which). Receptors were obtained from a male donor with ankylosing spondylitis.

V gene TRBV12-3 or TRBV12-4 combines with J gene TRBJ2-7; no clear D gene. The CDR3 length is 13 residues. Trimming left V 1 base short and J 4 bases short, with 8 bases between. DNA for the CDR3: TGTGCCAGCAGTTTAGGTCACGAGTACGAGCAGTACTTC. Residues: CASSLGHEYEQYF.

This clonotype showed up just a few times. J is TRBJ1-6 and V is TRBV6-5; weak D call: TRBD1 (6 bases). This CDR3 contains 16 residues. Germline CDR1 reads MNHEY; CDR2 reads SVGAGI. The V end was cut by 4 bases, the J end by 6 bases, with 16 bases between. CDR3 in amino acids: CASSSTGTLLNSPLHF. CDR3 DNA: TGTGCCAGCAGTTCAACCGGGACATTGCTTAATTCACCCCTCCACTTT.

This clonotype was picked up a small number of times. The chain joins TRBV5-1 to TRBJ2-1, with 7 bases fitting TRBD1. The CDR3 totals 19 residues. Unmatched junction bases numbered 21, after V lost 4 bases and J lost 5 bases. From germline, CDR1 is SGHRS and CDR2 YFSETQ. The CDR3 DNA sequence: TGCGCCAGCAGCCTGGGTTTTAACTACCGGGACAGAGAGAACAATGAGCAGTTCTTC. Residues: CASSLGFNYRDRENNEQFF.

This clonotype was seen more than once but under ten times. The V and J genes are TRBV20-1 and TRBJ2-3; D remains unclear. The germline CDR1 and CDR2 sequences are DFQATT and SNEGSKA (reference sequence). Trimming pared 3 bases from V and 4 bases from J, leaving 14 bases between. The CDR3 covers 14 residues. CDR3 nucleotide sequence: TGCAGTGCTAGCGCGGACGAGACCGCAGATACGCAGTATTTT. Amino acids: CSASADETADTQYF.

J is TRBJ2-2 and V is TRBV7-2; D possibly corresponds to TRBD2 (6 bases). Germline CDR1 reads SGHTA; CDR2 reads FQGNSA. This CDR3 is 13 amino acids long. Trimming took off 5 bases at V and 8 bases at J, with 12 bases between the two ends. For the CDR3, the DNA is TGTGCCAGCAGCACCCAGACTAGGGGGGAGCTGTTTTTT. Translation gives CASSTQTRGELFF. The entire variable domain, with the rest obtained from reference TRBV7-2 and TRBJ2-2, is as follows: GAGVSQSPSNKVTEKGKDVELRCDPISGHTALYWYRQSLGQGLEFLIYFQGNSAPDKSGLPSDRFSAERTGGSVSTLTIQRTQQEDSAVYLCASSTQTRGELFFGEGSRLTVL.

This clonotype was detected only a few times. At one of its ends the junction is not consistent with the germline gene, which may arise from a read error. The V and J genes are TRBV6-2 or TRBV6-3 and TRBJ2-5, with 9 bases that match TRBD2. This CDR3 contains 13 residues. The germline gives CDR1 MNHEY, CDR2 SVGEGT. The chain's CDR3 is CASRTLLAGAVNF. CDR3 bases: TGTGCCAGCAGAACCCTACTAGCGGGCGCAGTTAACTTC.

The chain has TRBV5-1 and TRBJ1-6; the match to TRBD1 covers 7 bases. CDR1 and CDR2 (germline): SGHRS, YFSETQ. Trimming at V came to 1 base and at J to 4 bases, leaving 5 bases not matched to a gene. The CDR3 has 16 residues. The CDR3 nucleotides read TGCGCCAGCAGCTTGTTACCAGGGGGATATAATTCACCCCTCCACTTT. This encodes CASSLLPGGYNSPLHF.

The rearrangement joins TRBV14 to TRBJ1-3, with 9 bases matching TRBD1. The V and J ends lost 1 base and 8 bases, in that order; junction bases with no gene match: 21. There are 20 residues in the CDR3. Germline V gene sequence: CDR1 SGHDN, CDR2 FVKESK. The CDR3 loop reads CASSQVGNRGPPLGADTIYF. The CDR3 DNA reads TGTGCCAGCAGCCAAGTGGGGAACAGGGGGCCCCCGCTCGGAGCGGACACCATATATTTT.

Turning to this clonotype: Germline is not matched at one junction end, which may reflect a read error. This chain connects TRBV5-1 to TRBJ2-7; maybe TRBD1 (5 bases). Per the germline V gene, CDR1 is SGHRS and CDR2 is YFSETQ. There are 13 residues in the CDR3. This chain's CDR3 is CASSLDGAYEQHF. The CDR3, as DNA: TGCGCCAGCAGCTTGGATGGGGCGTACGAGCAGCACTTC. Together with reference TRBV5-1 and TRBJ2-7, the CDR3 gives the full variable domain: KAGVTQTPRYLIKTRGQQVTLSCSPISGHRSVSWYQQTPGQGLQFLFEYFSETQRNKGNFPGRFSGRQFSNSRSEMNVSTLELGDSALYLCASSLDGAYEQHFGPGTRLTVT.

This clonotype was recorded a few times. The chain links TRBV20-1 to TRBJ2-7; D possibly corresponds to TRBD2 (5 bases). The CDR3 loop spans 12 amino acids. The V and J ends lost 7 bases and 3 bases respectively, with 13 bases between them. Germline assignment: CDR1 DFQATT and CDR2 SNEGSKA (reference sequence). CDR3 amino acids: CSGERRVYEQYF. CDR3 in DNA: TGCAGTGGGGAGAGAAGGGTCTACGAGCAGTACTTC.

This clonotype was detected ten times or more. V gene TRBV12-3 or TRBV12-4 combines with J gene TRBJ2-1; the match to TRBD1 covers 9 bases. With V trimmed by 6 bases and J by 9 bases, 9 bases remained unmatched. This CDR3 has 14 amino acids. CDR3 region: CASSSFDRGVEQFF. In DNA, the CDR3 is TGTGCCAGCAGCTCATTCGACAGGGGGGTTGAGCAGTTCTTC.

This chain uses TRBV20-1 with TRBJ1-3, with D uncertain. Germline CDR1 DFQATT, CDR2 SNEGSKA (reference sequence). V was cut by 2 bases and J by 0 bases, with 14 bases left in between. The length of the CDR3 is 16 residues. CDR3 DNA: TGCAGTGCTAGACCGCCCGGTTATAGCTCTGGAAACACCATATATTTT. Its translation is CSARPPGYSSGNTIYF.

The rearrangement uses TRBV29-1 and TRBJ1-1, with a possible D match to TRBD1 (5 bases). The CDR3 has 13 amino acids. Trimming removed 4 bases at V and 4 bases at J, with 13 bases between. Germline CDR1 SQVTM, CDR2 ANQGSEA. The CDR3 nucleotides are TGCAGCGTTGTTGGGGGATCAAGCACTGAAGCTTTCTTT. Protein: CSVVGGSSTEAFF.

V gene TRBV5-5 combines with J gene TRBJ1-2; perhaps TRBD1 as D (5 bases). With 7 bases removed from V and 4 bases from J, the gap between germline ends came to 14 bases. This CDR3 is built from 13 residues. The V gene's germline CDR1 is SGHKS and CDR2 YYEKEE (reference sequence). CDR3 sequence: CASGRRQIYGYTF. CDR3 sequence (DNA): TGTGCCAGCGGGAGGAGACAGATCTATGGCTACACCTTC. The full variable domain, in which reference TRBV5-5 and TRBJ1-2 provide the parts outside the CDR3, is DAGVTQSPTHLIKTRGQQVTLRCSPISGHKSVSWYQQVLGQGPQFIFQYYEKEERGRGNFPDRFSARQFPNYSSELNVNALLLGDSALYLCASGRRQIYGYTFGSGTRLTVV.

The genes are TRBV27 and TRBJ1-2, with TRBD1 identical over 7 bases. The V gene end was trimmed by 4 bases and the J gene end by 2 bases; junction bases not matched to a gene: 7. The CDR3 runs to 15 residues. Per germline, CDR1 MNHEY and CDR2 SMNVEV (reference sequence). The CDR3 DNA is TGTGCCAGCAGTTCAGCGGACAGGCTAAACTATGGCTACACCTTC. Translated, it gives CASSSADRLNYGYTF.

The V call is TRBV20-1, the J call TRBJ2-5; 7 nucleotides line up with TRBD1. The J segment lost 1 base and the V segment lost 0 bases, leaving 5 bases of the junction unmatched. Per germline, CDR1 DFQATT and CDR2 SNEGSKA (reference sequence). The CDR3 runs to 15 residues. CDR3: CSAREGPGGQETQYF. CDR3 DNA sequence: TGCAGTGCTAGAGAGGGCCCAGGGGGCCAAGAGACCCAGTACTTC.

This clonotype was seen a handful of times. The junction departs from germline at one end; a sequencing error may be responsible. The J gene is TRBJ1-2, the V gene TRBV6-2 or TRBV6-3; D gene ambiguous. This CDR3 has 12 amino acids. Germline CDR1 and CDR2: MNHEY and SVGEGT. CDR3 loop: CASSLRSESRAF. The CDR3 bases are TGTGCCAGCAGTCTCCGCTCGGAGTCCCGCGCCTTC.

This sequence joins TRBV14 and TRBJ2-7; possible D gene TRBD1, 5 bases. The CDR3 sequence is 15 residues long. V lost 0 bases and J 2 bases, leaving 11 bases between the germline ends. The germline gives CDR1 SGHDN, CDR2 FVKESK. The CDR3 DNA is TGTGCCAGCAGCCAAGATCAGGGTATCACCTACGAGCAGTACTTC. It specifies CASSQDQGITYEQYF.

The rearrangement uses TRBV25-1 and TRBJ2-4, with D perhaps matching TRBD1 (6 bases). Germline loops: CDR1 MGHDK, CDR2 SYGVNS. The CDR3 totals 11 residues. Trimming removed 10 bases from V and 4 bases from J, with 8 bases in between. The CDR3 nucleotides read TGTGCCACAGGGGTGAAAAACATTCAGTACTTC. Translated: CATGVKNIQYF.

CDR3 in DNA: TGTGCCAGCAGCCCGAGTTCCACCGGGGAGCTGTTTTTT. Protein sequence: CASSPSSTGELFF. The chain employs TRBV7-2 and TRBJ2-2; the D is unclear. The CDR3 has 13 amino acids. Trimming removed 5 bases from V and 4 bases from J, with 8 bases in between. CDR1 is SGHTA, CDR2 FQGNSA, per germline. The variable domain in full, completed from reference TRBV7-2 and TRBJ2-2, reads GAGVSQSPSNKVTEKGKDVELRCDPISGHTALYWYRQSLGQGLEFLIYFQGNSAPDKSGLPSDRFSAERTGGSVSTLTIQRTQQEDSAVYLCASSPSSTGELFFGEGSRLTVL.

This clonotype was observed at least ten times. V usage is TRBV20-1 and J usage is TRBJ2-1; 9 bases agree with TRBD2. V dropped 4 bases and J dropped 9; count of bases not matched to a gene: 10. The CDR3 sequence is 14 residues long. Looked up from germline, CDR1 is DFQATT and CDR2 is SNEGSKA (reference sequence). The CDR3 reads CSANRLAGVAEQFF. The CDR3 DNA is TGCAGTGCTAATCGGTTAGCGGGAGTCGCTGAGCAGTTCTTC.

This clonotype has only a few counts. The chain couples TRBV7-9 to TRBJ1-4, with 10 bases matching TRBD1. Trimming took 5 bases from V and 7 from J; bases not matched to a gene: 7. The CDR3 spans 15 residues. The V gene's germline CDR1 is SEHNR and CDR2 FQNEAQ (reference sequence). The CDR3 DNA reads TGTGCCAGCAGCGAAAGGGACAGGGGTGGTGAAAAACTGTTTTTT. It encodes CASSERDRGGEKLFF.